The 29 T cell receptor beta chains reported below all come from one sample, sequenced in a study of T cells in Graves' hyperthyroidism and ophthalmopathy. TCR beta CDR3 region amplification was performed from RNA transcripts. The HTBI primer set served for first-round RT-PCR of the TCR CDR3. TCRdb called the multiplex PCR reads again in MiXCR, with one record for every CDR3 protein. Of approximately 410,000 distinct CDR3 sequences in the sample, 14% to 15% were seen once. The sequenced sample consisted of blood. The receptors were sampled from a man between 18 and 35 years old with Graves' ophthalmopathy.

In this sample, this clonotype turned up many times. V and J are TRBV3-1 and TRBJ2-7; 10 bases agree with TRBD2. Germline assignment: CDR1 LGHDT and CDR2 YNNKEL (reference sequence). Trimming at V came to 4 bases and at J to 7 bases, leaving 10 bases not matched to a gene. The CDR3 length is 15 residues. The CDR3: CASSRKRGGRVEQYF. The CDR3 DNA reads TGTGCCAGCAGCCGCAAGCGGGGGGGCCGAGTTGAGCAGTACTTC.

The table lists this clonotype with many counts. The chain links TRBV11-2 to TRBJ1-2; TRBD1 might be the D (5 bases). The CDR3 is 14 amino acids. The V gene's germline CDR1 is SGHAT and CDR2 FQNNGV. V dropped 5 bases and J dropped 8 bases, with 18 bases sitting between them. CDR3 bases: TGTGCCAGCAGCCTAAGCCTCCAGGGTACAGGCTACACCTTC. Translating gives CASSLSLQGTGYTF.

This clonotype was seen many times. The chain has TRBV24-1 and TRBJ2-2, with a tentative D call TRBD1 (5 bases). The ends were cut back, 3 bases at V and 1 base at J, with 14 bases in the middle. The CDR3 totals 17 residues. The germline V gene has CDR1 KGHDR and CDR2 SFDVKD. The CDR3, as DNA: TGTGCCACCAGTGATAATCACCCTGACAGGAACACCGGGGAGCTGTTTTTT. Translation gives CATSDNHPDRNTGELFF.

This clonotype was observed many times. The chain links TRBV6-5 to TRBJ2-2; D might be TRBD1 (6 bases). Germline CDR1 and CDR2: MNHEY and SVGAGI. The CDR3 has 15 amino acids. V lost 0 bases and J 4 bases, leaving 9 bases between the germline ends. Here the CDR3 DNA reads TGTGCCAGCAGTTACTCTACAGGGAGCACCGGGGAGCTGTTTTTT. It translates to CASSYSTGSTGELFF.

The chain employs TRBV6-1 and TRBJ1-1; TRBD1 aligns across 9 bases. V gave up 6 bases and J gave up 4 bases; unmatched junction bases: 9. The germline gives CDR1 MNHNS, CDR2 SASEGT. CDR3 length: 15 amino acids. The CDR3 nucleotides read TGTGCCAGCAGGCGACAGGGGGGATTGGGCACTGAAGCTTTCTTT. Protein: CASRRQGGLGTEAFF.

This clonotype has just a few counts. This chain uses TRBV7-9 with TRBJ1-1; D unresolved. The CDR3 totals 14 residues. V lost 1 base and J 4 bases, leaving 10 bases between the germline ends. Per germline, CDR1 SEHNR and CDR2 FQNEAQ (reference sequence). For the CDR3, the DNA is TGTGCCAGCAGCTTAGACCCTTTGGGCACTGAAGCTTTCTTT. It is translated as CASSLDPLGTEAFF.

Concerning this clonotype itself: Just one base apart from a much larger clone, this may be a read error. The chain has TRBV12-5 and TRBJ2-1; TRBD1 agrees at 7 bases. The CDR3 has 14 amino acids. The V segment lost 6 bases and the J segment 10 bases; nucleotides outside the gene matches: 12. From germline, CDR1 is LGHNT and CDR2 FRNRAP. The CDR3 region is CASGLGGIQGEQFF. Written as DNA, the CDR3 is TGTGCTAGTGGCCTAGGGGGCATTCAAGGAGAGCAGTTCTTC.

Concerning this clonotype itself: This clone may be a read error of a much larger clone one base away. The CDR3 loop reads CASISYEQYF. The CDR3 DNA sequence: TGTGCCAGCATCTCCTACGAGCAGTACTTC. The chain combines TRBV6-1 with TRBJ2-7, with D unresolved. V dropped 7 bases and J dropped 0 bases, with 1 base sitting between them. Germline V CDR1 and CDR2: MNHNS, SASEGT. The CDR3 has 10 residues.

In this sample, this clonotype turned up many times. This chain joins TRBV11-3 and TRBJ2-3; no definite D call. Germline V gives CDR1 SGHNT, CDR2 YENEEA. Trimming took off 4 bases at V and 7 bases at J, with 12 bases between the two ends. The CDR3 consists of 13 residues. The CDR3 DNA sequence: TGTGCCAGCAGCTCCCTCCAGCCAAATACGCAGTATTTT. Protein product: CASSSLQPNTQYF.

This chain links TRBV19 with TRBJ2-7, with TRBD1 matching over 9 bases. The CDR3 consists of 13 residues. Germline assignment: CDR1 LNHDA and CDR2 SQIVND (reference sequence). Trimming cost V 6 bases and J 6 bases; bases outside gene matches: 6. DNA for the CDR3: TGTGCCAGTAGCCCGGGACAGGGTGGCGAGCAGTACTTC. It specifies CASSPGQGGEQYF. The entire variable domain, with the rest obtained from reference TRBV19 and TRBJ2-7, is as follows: DGGITQSPKYLFRKEGQNVTLSCEQNLNHDAMYWYRQDPGQGLRLIYYSQIVNDFQKGDIAEGYSVSREKKESFPLTVTSAQKNPTAFYLCASSPGQGGEQYFGPGTRLTVT.

This chain links TRBV4-2 with TRBJ2-7; weak D call: TRBD1 (6 bases). Germline V CDR1 and CDR2: LGHNA, YNFKEQ. With 6 bases removed from V and 7 bases from J, the gap between germline ends came to 25 bases. The CDR3 spans 16 residues. DNA for the CDR3: TGTGCCAGCAGGCCGGCACCGGGACAAACTTCTGGGGAGCAGTACTTC. Translated: CASRPAPGQTSGEQYF.

This clonotype has just one count. The chain employs TRBV6-5 and TRBJ2-5; D gene uncertain. The CDR3 is 16 residues long. V was clipped by 4 bases and J by 0 bases, with 15 bases between them. Germline values: CDR1 MNHEY, CDR2 SVGAGI. This CDR3 is CASSFPTDGYQETQYF. In DNA, the CDR3 is TGTGCCAGCAGTTTCCCTACCGACGGATACCAAGAGACCCAGTACTTC.

The table lists this clonotype with many counts. The rearrangement links TRBV19 to TRBJ1-5, with D possibly being TRBD1 (6 bases). Germline V gene lookup returns CDR1 LNHDA and CDR2 SQIVND (reference sequence). The CDR3 consists of 16 residues. V dropped 3 bases and J dropped 7 bases, with 19 bases sitting between them. The CDR3 coding sequence is TGTGCCAGTAGTATTTGGGGGCAGGGATCCGTCCAGCCCCAGCATTTT. It translates to CASSIWGQGSVQPQHF. The full variable domain, rest sourced from reference TRBV19 and TRBJ1-5, is DGGITQSPKYLFRKEGQNVTLSCEQNLNHDAMYWYRQDPGQGLRLIYYSQIVNDFQKGDIAEGYSVSREKKESFPLTVTSAQKNPTAFYLCASSIWGQGSVQPQHFGDGTRLSIL.

Ten or more counts support this clonotype. The chain joins TRBV9 to TRBJ2-3, with 8 nucleotides matching TRBD2. This CDR3 is 15 amino acids long. Germline CDR1 and CDR2: SGDLS and YYNGEE. V lost 0 bases to trimming and J lost 7 bases; unmatched junction nucleotides: 7. The CDR3 loop reads CASSVAGGRTYTQYF. CDR3 coding DNA: TGTGCCAGCAGCGTAGCGGGCGGGAGGACTTATACGCAGTATTTT.

This clonotype was seen at least ten times. The rearrangement uses TRBV5-6 and TRBJ2-1, with D maybe TRBD1 (6 bases). The CDR3 is made up of 15 amino acids. Germline V gives CDR1 SGHDT, CDR2 YYEEEE. With 0 bases removed from V and 2 bases from J, the gap between germline ends came to 9 bases. CDR3 coding DNA: TGTGCCAGCAGCTTGGACAGGGAGACCTACAATGAGCAGTTCTTC. Protein: CASSLDRETYNEQFF. The full variable domain, its missing parts supplied by reference TRBV5-6 and TRBJ2-1, is DAGVTQSPTHLIKTRGQQVTLRCSPKSGHDTVSWYQQALGQGPQFIFQYYEEEERQRGNFPDRFSGHQFPNYSSELNVNALLLGDSALYLCASSLDRETYNEQFFGPGTRLTVL.

The CDR3 reads CASRSTSWGTQYF. CDR3 coding DNA: TGTGCCAGCAGATCGACTAGCTGGGGGACCCAGTACTTC. The V gene is TRBV12-3 or TRBV12-4, the J gene TRBJ2-5; 7 nucleotides line up with TRBD2. The CDR3 is 13 residues long. Trimming took 6 bases from V and 7 from J; bases not matched to a gene: 8.

With respect to this clonotype: One end of the junction fails to match germline, which may point to a read error. V and J are TRBV7-7 and TRBJ2-2; 12 bases fit TRBD2. Per germline, CDR1 SSHAT and CDR2 FNYEAQ (reference sequence). The CDR3 is made up of 16 amino acids. The CDR3 sequence is CASSLVLAGGTGELFF. CDR3 nucleotides: TGTGCTAGCAGCTTAGTACTAGCGGGAGGAACCGGGGAGCTGTTTTTT.

Only a few counts were recorded for this clonotype. The chain links TRBV4-2 to TRBJ2-1, with 7 bases aligning to TRBD2. The CDR3 runs to 18 residues. V shed 1 base, J shed 1 base, and the junction held 10 bases outside the gene matches. In germline, CDR1 is LGHNA, CDR2 YNFKEQ. The CDR3, as DNA: TGTGCCAGCAGCCAAGGCCACCCGGGACTAAATTCCTACAATGAGCAGTTCTTC. Amino acid sequence: CASSQGHPGLNSYNEQFF.

This clonotype was detected many times. This chain links TRBV19 with TRBJ1-5; no clear D gene. This CDR3 is built from 16 residues. Germline CDR1 is LNHDA and CDR2 is SQIVND (reference sequence). V lost 3 bases and J 2 bases, leaving 14 bases between the germline ends. In DNA, the CDR3 is TGTGCCAGTAGTATCTTTGGGCTACAAGGCAATCAGCCCCAGCATTTT. This codes for CASSIFGLQGNQPQHF.

This clonotype has ten or more counts. J is TRBJ1-1 and V is TRBV6-1; 8 positions agree with TRBD1. This CDR3 region has 15 residues. Germline CDR1 is MNHNS and CDR2 is SASEGT. V shed 5 bases and J 1 base; nucleotides not matched to a gene: 6. CDR3 bases: TGTGCCAGCAGTCCGCGTGACAGGGGGAACACTGAAGCTTTCTTT. It codes for CASSPRDRGNTEAFF.

This clonotype has ten or more counts. The V call is TRBV6-1, the J call TRBJ2-7; 9 bases align to TRBD2. There are 13 residues in the CDR3. Trimming at V came to 7 bases and at J to 7 bases, leaving 8 bases not matched to a gene. CDR1 and CDR2 (germline): MNHNS, SASEGT. CDR3 DNA: TGTGCCAGCAATGCGGGGGGGCCGGGAGAGCAGTACTTC. Protein sequence: CASNAGGPGEQYF.

In its sample, this clonotype was seen many times. The V call is TRBV5-1, the J call TRBJ2-2; 11 nucleotides align to TRBD1. This CDR3 has 15 amino acids. Germline CDR1 SGHRS, CDR2 YFSETQ. The junction had 3 bases not matched to a gene; V was cut back by 4 bases and J by 4 bases. The CDR3 here is CASSQGTGGTGELFF. CDR3 sequence (DNA): TGCGCCAGCAGCCAAGGGACAGGGGGCACCGGGGAGCTGTTTTTT.

This clonotype was seen once. The rearrangement joins TRBV7-9 to TRBJ2-6, with 8 nucleotides matching TRBD1. Per the germline V gene, CDR1 is SEHNR and CDR2 is FQNEAQ (reference sequence). This CDR3 contains 15 residues. After removal of 5 bases from V and 4 bases from J, the junction contained 4 bases not matched to a gene. DNA for the CDR3: TGTGCCAGCAGCCCAGGGGGCGCCGGGGCCAACGTCCTGACTTTC. Its translation: CASSPGGAGANVLTF.

This clonotype was found many times. This chain links TRBV30 with TRBJ1-1; D not certain. Deletions cut 2 bases from V and 1 base from J, with 2 bases between. Per germline, CDR1 GTSNPN and CDR2 SVGIG (reference sequence). This CDR3 has 11 residues. CDR3 bases: TGTGCCTGGAGTAAGAACACTGAAGCTTTCTTT. Its translation is CAWSKNTEAFF. Full variable domain (outside the CDR3, taken from reference TRBV30 and TRBJ1-1): SQTIHQWPATLVQPVGSPLSLECTVEGTSNPNLYWYRQAAGRGLQLLFYSVGIGQISSEVPQNLSASRPQDRQFILSSKKLLLSDSGFYLCAWSKNTEAFFGQGTRLTVV.

The table lists this clonotype with many counts. The genes are TRBV27 and TRBJ1-2; D perhaps matches TRBD1 (6 bases). The CDR3 has 13 residues. V lost 5 bases and J 4 bases, leaving 11 bases between the germline ends. In germline, CDR1 is MNHEY, CDR2 SMNVEV (reference sequence). The CDR3 DNA reads TGTGCCAGCAGTCTGACAGGTCTCTATGGCTACACCTTC. Its protein product is CASSLTGLYGYTF.

This rearrangement joins TRBV29-1 to TRBJ1-1; no definite D call. Germline CDR1 is SQVTM and CDR2 is ANQGSEA. The CDR3 is 13 amino acids. Trimming cost V 5 bases and J 0 bases, with 10 bases left between them. The CDR3 DNA sequence: TGCAGCGTTCTTGCTTACCTGAACACTGAAGCTTTCTTT. Protein sequence: CSVLAYLNTEAFF.

This clonotype was counted at least ten times. This chain uses TRBV12-5 with TRBJ2-3; D may be TRBD2 (5 bases). The CDR3 is made up of 14 amino acids. The germline gives CDR1 LGHNT, CDR2 FRNRAP. Trimming took 4 bases from V and 0 from J, leaving 8 bases between them. The CDR3 sequence is CASGWRTSTDTQYF. The CDR3 DNA reads TGTGCTAGTGGTTGGCGGACTAGCACAGATACGCAGTATTTT.

With respect to this clonotype: At one of its ends the junction is not consistent with the germline gene, which may arise from a read error. This rearrangement joins TRBV6-1 to TRBJ1-2; D gene unclear. The CDR3 consists of 14 residues. Per the germline V gene, CDR1 is MNHNS and CDR2 is SASEGT. The CDR3 spells CAISDGLTNYGYTF. In DNA form, the CDR3 reads TGTGCCATCAGTGACGGGCTCACAAACTATGGCTACACCTTC.

This clonotype came up a few times. The rearrangement uses TRBV5-4 and TRBJ2-5, with TRBD2 as a possible D gene (5 bases). V dropped 4 bases and J dropped 5 bases, with 12 bases sitting between them. Germline V gene data show CDR1 as SGHNT and CDR2 as YYREEE (reference sequence). The CDR3 runs 13 residues. In DNA, the CDR3 is TGTGCCAGCAGCCTAGCCCCGGGGGAGACCCAGTACTTC. This encodes CASSLAPGETQYF.